What follows are 21 T cell receptor beta chains derived from one specimen sequenced in a study of T-cell memory formation after mild COVID-19. MiXCR was run by TCRdb on the 5' RACE reads, yielding one entry per CDR3 protein. The sample contains fewer than 450,000 distinct CDR3 sequences, 21% of which appear only once. The sequenced material came from PBMCs or a T cell subset sorted from them (not recorded which). The receptors come from an adult woman who had mild COVID-19 (a few samples of this study predate the infection). Cell type and time point are not known.

This clonotype came up a few times. The rearrangement joins TRBV5-1 to TRBJ1-1, with D hard to call. Germline V CDR1 and CDR2: SGHRS, YFSETQ. Trimming pared 0 bases from V and 3 bases from J, leaving 3 bases between. The CDR3 runs 12 residues. The CDR3 region is CASSLVDTEAFF. Written as DNA, the CDR3 is TGCGCCAGCAGCTTGGTCGACACTGAAGCTTTCTTT.

The J gene is TRBJ2-5, the V gene TRBV7-3; 8 bases line up with TRBD1. Trimming cost V 5 bases and J 3 bases; bases outside gene matches: 2. The CDR3 is 13 residues long. Germline V gene sequence: CDR1 SGHTA, CDR2 FQGTGA. Here the CDR3 DNA reads TGTGCCAGCAGCATGGACAGGGAAGAGACCCAGTACTTC. Translating gives CASSMDREETQYF.

This clonotype was recorded at least ten times. The V call is TRBV3-1, the J call TRBJ2-2; possibly TRBD2 for D (6 bases). Germline loops: CDR1 LGHDT, CDR2 YNNKEL (reference sequence). The CDR3 length is 17 residues. The germline V and J ends were trimmed by 5 bases and 0 bases, with 16 bases remaining between them. The CDR3 DNA follows: TGTGCCAGCAGCTTCTGGATGGCGGGATCGAACACCGGGGAGCTGTTTTTT. This encodes CASSFWMAGSNTGELFF.

This clonotype was counted a few times. The V call is TRBV13, the J call TRBJ2-1, with 14 nucleotides matching TRBD2. Germline values: CDR1 PRHDT, CDR2 FYEKMQ (reference sequence). V lost 5 bases to trimming and J lost 8 bases; unmatched junction nucleotides: 11. The CDR3 runs 17 residues. The CDR3 DNA reads TGTGCCAGCAGCCCTACCGGGACTAGCGGGAGTATAGATGAGCAGTTCTTC. This sequence encodes CASSPTGTSGSIDEQFF.

This clonotype was picked up a small number of times. The rearrangement uses TRBV7-9 and TRBJ2-7; D may be TRBD1 (7 bases). The CDR3 covers 12 residues. Deletions cut 4 bases from V and 7 bases from J, with 11 bases between. Germline V gene sequence: CDR1 SEHNR, CDR2 FQNEAQ (reference sequence). The CDR3 DNA is TGTGCCAGCAGCTCGACAGGGACTGAGCAGTACTTC. Translation gives CASSSTGTEQYF.

This clonotype appeared a few times. The chain carries TRBV20-1 and TRBJ1-2, with 9 bases identical to TRBD1. V dropped 6 bases and J dropped 4; count of bases not matched to a gene: 9. This CDR3 is built from 14 residues. Germline V gene data show CDR1 as DFQATT and CDR2 as SNEGSKA (reference sequence). CDR3 DNA: TGCAGTGCGGCCGGACAGGGGTCGGCCTATGGCTACACCTTC. This sequence encodes CSAAGQGSAYGYTF.

The chain links TRBV29-1 to TRBJ1-1; possible D gene TRBD1, 6 bases. Trimming took off 5 bases at V and 2 bases at J, with 12 bases between the two ends. The germline V gene has CDR1 SQVTM and CDR2 ANQGSEA. There are 13 residues in the CDR3. CDR3 DNA sequence: TGCAGCGTTCAGGGGCGAAGCAACACTGAAGCTTTCTTT. Its translation is CSVQGRSNTEAFF.

The chain links TRBV20-1 to TRBJ2-1, with TRBD2 as a possible D gene (6 bases). V gave up 7 bases and J gave up 15 bases, with 25 bases separating them. This CDR3 is built from 13 residues. In germline, CDR1 is DFQATT, CDR2 SNEGSKA (reference sequence). CDR3 in amino acids: CSVQPIDWRGGFF. In nucleotides, the CDR3 is TGCAGTGTCCAGCCCATCGACTGGAGGGGTGGGTTCTTC.

This clonotype was counted only a few times. The V and J genes are TRBV18 and TRBJ1-1; D is perhaps TRBD1 (6 bases). This CDR3 comprises 15 residues. V gave up 5 bases and J gave up 3 bases, with 16 bases separating them. Germline CDR1 reads KGHSH; CDR2 reads LQKENI. CDR3 in amino acids: CASSTGTLGDTEAFF. The CDR3 DNA reads as TGTGCCAGCTCAACAGGGACGTTGGGGGACACTGAAGCTTTCTTT.

This clonotype turned up a few times. The chain has TRBV4-1 and TRBJ2-1; 8 bases match TRBD2. Trimming removed 1 base from V and 3 bases from J; junction bases left unmatched: 8. From germline, CDR1 is MGHRA and CDR2 YSYEKL. The length of the CDR3 is 17 residues. The CDR3 coding sequence is TGCGCCAGCAGCCAAGGGGCTAGCGGGTTCTACTACAATGAGCAGTTCTTC. This codes for CASSQGASGFYYNEQFF.

V is TRBV7-2 and J is TRBJ2-7, with 11 bases fitting TRBD2. In germline, CDR1 is SGHTA, CDR2 FQGNSA. J gave up 2 bases and V 7 bases, and 4 bases lay outside the gene matches. This CDR3 has 14 residues. The CDR3 coding sequence is TGTGCCAGCAAATCGGGACTAGCGGCCTACGAGCAGTACTTC. Translating it yields CASKSGLAAYEQYF.

The table lists this clonotype with a few counts. The J gene is TRBJ1-1, the V gene TRBV6-4; D is unresolved. Germline CDR1 and CDR2: MRHNA and SNTAGT. The V end lost 6 bases, the J end lost 7 bases, and 18 bases lay between the germline ends. This CDR3 is 14 amino acids long. CDR3 nucleotide sequence: TGTGCCAGCAGACCCCGCGAAAAAAACGGTGAAGCTTTCTTT. As protein: CASRPREKNGEAFF.

This clonotype has just a few counts. The chain has TRBV7-8 and TRBJ2-3, with D possibly matching TRBD2 (5 bases). The germline V gene encodes CDR1 SGHVS and CDR2 FQNEAQ. V was pared by 4 bases and J by 6 bases, with 14 bases between. The CDR3 spans 14 residues. CDR3 protein: CASSSRGSDDTQYF. For the CDR3, the DNA is TGTGCCAGCAGCTCACGGGGTTCAGACGATACGCAGTATTTT.

The V gene is TRBV14, the J gene TRBJ2-1, with 8 bases aligning to TRBD2. Germline V CDR1 and CDR2: SGHDN, FVKESK. V lost 1 base to trimming and J lost 0 bases; unmatched junction nucleotides: 8. The CDR3 contains 18 residues. The CDR3 loop is CASSQALTSASSYNEQFF. CDR3 nucleotides: TGTGCCAGCAGCCAAGCACTGACTAGCGCGAGCTCCTACAATGAGCAGTTCTTC.

The V call is TRBV7-9, the J call TRBJ2-3; a weak D match, TRBD2 (6 bases). Germline V gene sequence: CDR1 SEHNR, CDR2 FQNEAQ (reference sequence). The CDR3 length is 15 residues. The germline V and J ends were trimmed by 5 bases and 7 bases, with 19 bases remaining between them. CDR3 sequence reads: CASSPTLSGLNTQYF. DNA for the CDR3: TGTGCCAGCAGCCCCACGCTTTCGGGACTGAATACGCAGTATTTT.

This clonotype was observed a few times. This chain joins TRBV6-6 and TRBJ2-7; D is possibly TRBD1 (5 bases). Germline lookup yields CDR1 MNHNY and CDR2 SVGAGI (reference sequence). The CDR3 is made up of 12 amino acids. The germline V and J ends were trimmed by 8 bases and 3 bases, with 11 bases remaining between them. The CDR3 nucleotides are TGTGCCAGCGGGGCAGGGAACTACGAGCAGTACTTC. It translates to CASGAGNYEQYF.

This clonotype was detected many times. The V call is TRBV24-1, the J call TRBJ2-2, with a weak D call TRBD1 (6 bases). Between the trimmed V and J ends, which lost 2 bases and 0 bases, there was a span of 6 bases. Germline V lookup: CDR1 KGHDR, CDR2 SFDVKD. CDR3 length: 15 amino acids. The DNA for the CDR3 is TGTGCCACCAGTGATTGGACAGCGAACACCGGGGAGCTGTTTTTT. It is translated as CATSDWTANTGELFF.

The rearrangement links TRBV20-1 to TRBJ2-5; D is tentatively TRBD1 or TRBD2 (5 bases each). Germline V gene lookup returns CDR1 DFQATT and CDR2 SNEGSKA (reference sequence). The CDR3 spans 14 residues. Trimming removed 3 bases from V and 2 bases from J, with 13 bases in between. The CDR3 region is CSASPPGPQETQYF. The CDR3 coding sequence is TGCAGTGCTAGTCCCCCGGGACCACAAGAGACCCAGTACTTC.

This clonotype has more than one count but fewer than ten. The chain carries TRBV7-7 and TRBJ2-1; D is unclear. The germline V gene has CDR1 SSHAT and CDR2 FNYEAQ (reference sequence). Between the trimmed V and J ends, which lost 5 bases and 8 bases, there was a span of 13 bases. The CDR3 is 13 residues long. The CDR3 DNA reads as TGTGCCAGCAGCCACTCGGCAAGCGATGAGCAGTTCTTC. Translated, it gives CASSHSASDEQFF.

This clonotype was counted between two and nine times. At one end the junction does not follow the germline gene, possibly because of a read error. V is TRBV29-1 and J is TRBJ1-2; 8 bases are a match to TRBD1. Germline loops: CDR1 SQVTM, CDR2 ANQGSEA. The CDR3 covers 13 residues. CDR3 coding DNA: TGCAGCGTTGATACAGGGACAGGCTATGACTACACCTTC. Translated, it gives CSVDTGTGYDYTF.

The J gene is TRBJ2-3, the V gene TRBV29-1, with no clear D. V shed 7 bases and J shed 8 bases, with 13 bases lying between them. CDR1 SQVTM and CDR2 ANQGSEA come from the germline V gene. The CDR3 runs to 11 residues. CDR3 residues: CSAAHWGTQYF. The CDR3 nucleotides are TGCAGCGCCGCCCATTGGGGTACGCAGTATTTT.